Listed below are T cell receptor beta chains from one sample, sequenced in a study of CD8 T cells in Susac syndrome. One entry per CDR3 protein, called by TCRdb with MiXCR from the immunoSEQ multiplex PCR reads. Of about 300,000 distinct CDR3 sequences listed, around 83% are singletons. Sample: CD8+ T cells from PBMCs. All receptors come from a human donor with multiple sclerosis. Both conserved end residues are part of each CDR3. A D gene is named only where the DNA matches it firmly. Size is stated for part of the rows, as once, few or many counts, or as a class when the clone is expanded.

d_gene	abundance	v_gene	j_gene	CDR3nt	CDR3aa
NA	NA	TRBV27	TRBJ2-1	TGTGCCAGCAGTTCGACGGAGCGAGCGGCCGTTGAGCAGTTCTTC	CASSSTERAAVEQFF
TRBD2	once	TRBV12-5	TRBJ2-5	TGTGCTAGTGGCCACGGATCCGGGACTAGCGGGCCTAAAGAGACCCAGTACTTC	CASGHGSGTSGPKETQYF
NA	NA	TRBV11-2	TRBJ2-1	TGTGCCAGCAGGATCTCAGGGTACAATGAGCAGTTCTTC	CASRISGYNEQFF
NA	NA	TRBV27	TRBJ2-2	TGTGCCAGCAGTTTTCTAGGGCGGAACACCGGGGAGCTGTTTTTT	CASSFLGRNTGELFF
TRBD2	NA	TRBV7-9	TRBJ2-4	TGTGCCAGCAGCCCGGCCGGGAGGATAAACATTCAGTACTTC	CASSPAGRINIQYF
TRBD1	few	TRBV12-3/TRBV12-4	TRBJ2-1	TGTGCCAGCAGTCCCGACAGGGGGCTATACAATGAGCAGTTCTTC	CASSPDRGLYNEQFF
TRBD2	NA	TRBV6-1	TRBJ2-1	TGTGCCAGCACCCCAGGTAGCGGGATGAACTACAATGAGCAGTTCTTC	CASTPGSGMNYNEQFF
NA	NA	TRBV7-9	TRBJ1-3	TGTGCCAGCAGCCGCGGACAGTCTGATGGAAACACCATATATTTT	CASSRGQSDGNTIYF
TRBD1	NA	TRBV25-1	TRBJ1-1	TGTGCCAGCAAGGGACAGGGTTCGCTGAACACTGAAGCTTTCTTT	CASKGQGSLNTEAFF
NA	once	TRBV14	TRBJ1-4	TGTGCCAGCAGCTCGCACAGGGCTGCTAATGAAAAACTGTTTTTT	CASSSHRAANEKLFF
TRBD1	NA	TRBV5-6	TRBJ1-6	TGTGCCAGCAGCCGCTATCGACAGGGGATTCATAATTCACCCCTCCACTTT	CASSRYRQGIHNSPLHF
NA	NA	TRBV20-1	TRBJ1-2	TGCAGTGCTAGAGTATGGGACACTACCTATGGCTACACCTTC	CSARVWDTTYGYTF
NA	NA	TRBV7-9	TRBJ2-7	TGTGCCAGCAGCTTCCCCGTTCTTGGCCCCTACGAGCAGTACTTC	CASSFPVLGPYEQYF
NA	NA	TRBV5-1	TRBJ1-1	TGCGCCAGCAGCGGAGAAAATACAGGGCTCTCGGTCGTGAACACTGAAGCTTTCTTT	CASSGENTGLSVVNTEAFF
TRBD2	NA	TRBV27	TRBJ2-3	TGTGCCAGCGCCAACCCGGCGGGAGAGACAGATACGCAGTATTTT	CASANPAGETDTQYF
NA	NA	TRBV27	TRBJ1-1	TGTGCCAGCAGGATCTCTAGGAACACTGAAGCTTTCTTT	CASRISRNTEAFF
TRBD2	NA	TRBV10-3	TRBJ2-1	TGTGCCATCAGAGGACTAGCGGCGTACAATGAGCAGTTCTTC	CAIRGLAAYNEQFF
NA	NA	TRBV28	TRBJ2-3	TGTGCCAGCAGCCCCCCTCCTTTGGATACGCAGTATTTT	CASSPPPLDTQYF
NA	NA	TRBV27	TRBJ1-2	TGTGCCAGCAAGGTTTGGGCCGACAGCCGCTATGGCTACACCTTC	CASKVWADSRYGYTF
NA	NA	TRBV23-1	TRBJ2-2	TGCGCCAGCAGTCATTGTAGACACACCGGGGAGCTGTTTTTT	CASSHCRHTGELFF
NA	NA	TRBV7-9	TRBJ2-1	TGTGCCAGCAGCTCCGGGATCGGTGGGAATGAGCAGTTCTTC	CASSSGIGGNEQFF
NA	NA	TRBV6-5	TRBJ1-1	TGTGCCAGCAGTTACTCGAGGAGGGGACGACCGAACACTGAAGCTTTCTTT	CASSYSRRGRPNTEAFF
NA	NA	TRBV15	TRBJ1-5	TGTGCCACCAGCAGAGATCGAGCAAGGAATCAGCCCCAGCATTTT	CATSRDRARNQPQHF
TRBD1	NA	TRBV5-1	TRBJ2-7	TGCGCCAGCAGCTTGGCCCGGACAGGGTTTTCCTACGAGCAGTACTTC	CASSLARTGFSYEQYF
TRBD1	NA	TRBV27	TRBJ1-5	TGTGCCAGCAGTTTATATTCGGGGGGACAGTATAGCAATCAGCCCCAGCATTTT	CASSLYSGGQYSNQPQHF
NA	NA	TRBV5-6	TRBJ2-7	TGTGCCAGCAGGCATGGGAGGGGGGCCTACGAGCAGTACTTC	CASRHGRGAYEQYF
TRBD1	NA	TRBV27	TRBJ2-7	TGTGCCAGCAGTTTATCGCGGGACAGGGGTCTCGAGCAGTACTTC	CASSLSRDRGLEQYF
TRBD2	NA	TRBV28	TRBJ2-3	TGTGCCAGCAGTGGACCCCTCCGACTAGCAGTCACAGATACGCAGTATTTT	CASSGPLRLAVTDTQYF
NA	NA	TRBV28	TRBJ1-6	TGTGCCAGCAATCAGGGGACGAGCTCCTATAATTCACCCCTCCACTTT	CASNQGTSSYNSPLHF
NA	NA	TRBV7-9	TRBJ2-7	TGTGCCAGCAGCTTAGCCCTTGGGTCGGGGAACCGCTCCTACGAGCAGTACTTC	CASSLALGSGNRSYEQYF
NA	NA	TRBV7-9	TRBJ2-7	TGTGCCAGCAGCTTAGGTCCCACCCGGGGGAGGAGCTACGAGCAGTACTTC	CASSLGPTRGRSYEQYF
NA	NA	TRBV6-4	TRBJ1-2	TGTGCCAGCAGCCCGACGGGGGGGCTAGTTCACGGCTACACCTTC	CASSPTGGLVHGYTF
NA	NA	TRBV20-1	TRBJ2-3	TGCAGTGCTAGACCCTTTCCCAACACTTACACAGATACGCAGTATTTT	CSARPFPNTYTDTQYF
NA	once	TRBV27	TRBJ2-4	TGTGCCAGCAAAAACATTCAGTACTTC	CASKNIQYF
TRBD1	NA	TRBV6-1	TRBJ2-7	TGTGCCAGCAGAGAGCTCGGACAGGGGAAGTACGAGCAGTACTTC	CASRELGQGKYEQYF
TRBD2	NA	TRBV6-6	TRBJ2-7	TGTGCCAGCAGTCCCCTTGGACTAGCGAACCCCTACGAGCAGTACTTC	CASSPLGLANPYEQYF
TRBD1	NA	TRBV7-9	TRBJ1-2	TGTGCCAGCAGCTTAGCAGGGACAGGGATTTTCTATGGCTACACCTTC	CASSLAGTGIFYGYTF
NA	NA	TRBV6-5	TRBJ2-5	TGTGCCAGCAGTTACTGGGGTAGCGCCACAACAGGAGAGACCCAGTACTTC	CASSYWGSATTGETQYF
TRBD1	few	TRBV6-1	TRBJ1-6	TGTGCCAGCAGGGACAGGGGGTTTTCACCCCTCCACTTT	CASRDRGFSPLHF
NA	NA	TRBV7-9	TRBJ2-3	TGTGCCAGCAGCGACGCCAGCGGCACAGATACGCAGTATTTT	CASSDASGTDTQYF
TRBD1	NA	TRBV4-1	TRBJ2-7	TGCGCCAGCAGCCAGGCACCGGGACAGGGAATCTTATCCTACGAGCAGTACTTC	CASSQAPGQGILSYEQYF
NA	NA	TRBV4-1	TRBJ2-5	TGCGCCAGCAGCCAAGTCGGCCCCGGGACGCGAGAGACCCAGTACTTC	CASSQVGPGTRETQYF